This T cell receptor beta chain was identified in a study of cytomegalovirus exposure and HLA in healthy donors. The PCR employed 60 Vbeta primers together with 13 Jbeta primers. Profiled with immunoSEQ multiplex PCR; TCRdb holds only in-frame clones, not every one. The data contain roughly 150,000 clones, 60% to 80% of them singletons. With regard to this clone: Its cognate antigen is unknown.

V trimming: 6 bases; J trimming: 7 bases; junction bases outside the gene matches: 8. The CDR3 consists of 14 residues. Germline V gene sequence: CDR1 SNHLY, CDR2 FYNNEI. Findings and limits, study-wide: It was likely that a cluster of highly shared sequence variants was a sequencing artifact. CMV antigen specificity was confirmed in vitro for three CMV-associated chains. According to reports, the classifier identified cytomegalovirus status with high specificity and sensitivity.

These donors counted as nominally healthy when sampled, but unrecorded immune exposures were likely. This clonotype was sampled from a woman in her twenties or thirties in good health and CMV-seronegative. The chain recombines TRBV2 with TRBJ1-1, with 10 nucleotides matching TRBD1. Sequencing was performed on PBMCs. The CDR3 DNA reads TGTGCCAGCAGCGCTGACAGGGGGCAGAGTGAAGCTTTCTTT. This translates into CASSADRGQSEAFF.